This T cell receptor beta chain appears in the sequencing data of a study of cytomegalovirus exposure and HLA in healthy donors. PCR amplification relied on 60 Vbeta primers (plus 13 Jbeta primers). In the original processing: An analysis that came later counted 73 million or so unique TCR beta chains, roughly 11 million shared. Repertoires were generated with immunoSEQ multiplex PCR, while TCRdb's copy carries only in-frame clones and drops some. Clone size and V and J calls were adopted from that table, with D and trimming inferred from the DNA. The sample has about 120,000 clones, roughly 80% seen once. V was trimmed by 4 bases and J by 5 bases, leaving 8 bases between them. CDR1 is SGHNT and CDR2 is YYREEE in the germline V gene (reference sequence). The CDR3 totals 12 residues.

This rearrangement joins TRBV5-4 to TRBJ2-3, with no clear D. This TCR came from a female donor in good health and CMV-seronegative. The sample consisted of PBMCs. In DNA form, the CDR3 reads TGTGCCAGCAGCAATAGAAGAGATACGCAGTATTTT. It specifies CASSNRRDTQYF.